This T cell receptor beta chain was recovered during a study of blood T cell repertoires in COVID-19. This CDR3 has 15 amino acids. Germline V CDR1 and CDR2: ENHRY, SYGVKD. V lost 0 bases to trimming and J lost 1 base, with 10 bases between them. The sample holds one count of this clone. Assay: immunoSEQ multiplex PCR; the TCRdb copy retains only in-frame clones and omits some. The sample carries 85,000 to 130,000 clones, roughly nine tenths recorded once. Sequenced input: peripheral blood. This TCR derives from a human donor in a cohort sampled during active COVID-19. The rearrangement joins TRBV10-3 to TRBJ2-7; perhaps TRBD2 as D (5 bases). In DNA, the CDR3 is TGTGCCATCAGTGAGTCTACTAGGGCGTCCTACGAGCAGTACTTC. Its protein product is CAISESTRASYEQYF.